The sequence of this T cell receptor (beta chain) was determined in a study of early T cells in non-severe SARS-CoV-2 infection. Study-wide background: Chains from this unsorted whole-blood bulk RNA could not be paired.

Individual cDNA molecules received unique molecular identifiers during library preparation. TCRdb re-derived calls from the 5' RACE reads in MiXCR, one entry per CDR3 protein. The table includes over 70,000 distinct CDR3 sequences, roughly 15% detected once. Whole-study results and caveats: Anti-spike CD8 specificities were favored by VDJdb matching, whose results missed private and CD4 specificities.

Trimming took 4 bases from V and 0 from J; bases not matched to a gene: 2. The CDR3 loop spans 16 amino acids. The germline V gene has CDR1 SGHRS and CDR2 YFSETQ. Comments on this clonotype: Its antigen is not identified.

Specimen: whole blood, collected at baseline. This rearrangement joins TRBV5-1 to TRBJ2-2, with TRBD1 matching over 11 bases. This TCR came from an adult who was a healthcare worker with PCR-confirmed SARS-CoV-2 infection or an uninfected control (not recorded which). The CDR3 is CASSRDRGTNTGELFF. CDR3 nucleotides: TGCGCCAGCAGCCGGGACAGGGGGACGAACACCGGGGAGCTGTTTTTT.